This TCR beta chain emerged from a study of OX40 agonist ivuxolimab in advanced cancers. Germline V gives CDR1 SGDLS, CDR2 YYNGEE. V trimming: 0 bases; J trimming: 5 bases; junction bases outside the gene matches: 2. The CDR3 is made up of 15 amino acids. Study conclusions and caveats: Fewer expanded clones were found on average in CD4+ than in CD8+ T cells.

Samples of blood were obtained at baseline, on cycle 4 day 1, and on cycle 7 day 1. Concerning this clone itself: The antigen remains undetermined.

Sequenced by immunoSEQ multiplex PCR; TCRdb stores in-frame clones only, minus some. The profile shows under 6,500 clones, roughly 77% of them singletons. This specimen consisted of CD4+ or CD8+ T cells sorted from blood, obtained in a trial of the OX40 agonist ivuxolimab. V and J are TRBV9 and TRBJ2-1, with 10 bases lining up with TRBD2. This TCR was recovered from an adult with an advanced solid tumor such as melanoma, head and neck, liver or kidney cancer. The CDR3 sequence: CASSVERGGNNEQFF. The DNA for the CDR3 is TGTGCCAGCAGCGTAGAGCGGGGGGGTAACAATGAGCAGTTCTTC.